These T cell receptor beta chains were read from a single sample in a study of shared clonotypes between healthy human individuals. Sequencing was performed with immunoSEQ multiplex PCR; in TCRdb, only in-frame clones are kept and a portion is missing. The sample contains approximately 1.4 million clones, roughly 98% of which appear only once. The sequenced sample was naive CD4+ T cells sorted from blood. The receptors here all came from a man aged 30 to 39 in good health. Both conserved end residues are part of each CDR3. The D gene is left open where the match is weak.

j_gene: TRBJ1-5
v_gene: TRBV15
d_gene: NA
CDR3aa: CATSRVASNQPQHF

j_gene: TRBJ1-3
v_gene: TRBV5-6
d_gene: NA
CDR3aa: CASRPSGTENTIYF

j_gene: TRBJ2-7
v_gene: TRBV29-1
d_gene: TRBD1
CDR3aa: CSVTGTGDYEQYF

j_gene: TRBJ2-1
v_gene: TRBV29-1
d_gene: NA
CDR3aa: CSVERVTGAGSYNEQFF

j_gene: TRBJ2-3
v_gene: TRBV9
d_gene: TRBD2
CDR3aa: CASSARLGGSAVPDTQYF

j_gene: TRBJ2-3
v_gene: TRBV10-1
d_gene: NA
CDR3aa: CASSEYVGNTDTQYF

j_gene: TRBJ2-7
v_gene: TRBV18
d_gene: TRBD2
CDR3aa: CASTSSGGYEQYF

j_gene: TRBJ2-3
v_gene: TRBV9
d_gene: NA
CDR3aa: CASSVAWVRGPDTQYF

j_gene: TRBJ1-1
v_gene: TRBV7-2
d_gene: NA
CDR3aa: CASSPTRGNTEAFF

j_gene: TRBJ2-5
v_gene: TRBV7-9
d_gene: NA
CDR3aa: CASSPGGSGAETQYF